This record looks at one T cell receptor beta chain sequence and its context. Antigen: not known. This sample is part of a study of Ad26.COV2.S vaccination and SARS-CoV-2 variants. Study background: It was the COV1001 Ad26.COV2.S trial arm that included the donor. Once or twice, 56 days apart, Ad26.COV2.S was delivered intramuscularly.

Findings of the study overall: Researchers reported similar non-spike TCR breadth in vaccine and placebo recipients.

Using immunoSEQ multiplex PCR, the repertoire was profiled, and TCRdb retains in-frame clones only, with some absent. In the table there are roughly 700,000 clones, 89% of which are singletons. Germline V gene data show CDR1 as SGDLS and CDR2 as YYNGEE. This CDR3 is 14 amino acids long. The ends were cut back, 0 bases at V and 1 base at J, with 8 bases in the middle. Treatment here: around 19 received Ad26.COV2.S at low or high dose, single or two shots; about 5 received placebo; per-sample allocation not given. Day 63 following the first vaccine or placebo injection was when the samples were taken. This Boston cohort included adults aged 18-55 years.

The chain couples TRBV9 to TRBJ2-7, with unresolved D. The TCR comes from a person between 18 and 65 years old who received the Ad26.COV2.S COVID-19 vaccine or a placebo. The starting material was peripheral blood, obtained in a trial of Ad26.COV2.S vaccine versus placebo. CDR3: CASSVGTFSYEQYF. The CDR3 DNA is TGTGCCAGCAGCGTAGGAACTTTTTCCTACGAGCAGTACTTC. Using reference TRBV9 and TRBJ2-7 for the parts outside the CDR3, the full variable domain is DSGVTQTPKHLITATGQRVTLRCSPRSGDLSVYWYQQSLDQGLQFLIQYYNGEERAKGNILERFSAQQFPDLHSELNLSSLELGDSALYFCASSVGTFSYEQYFGPGTRLTVT.